Presented here are 23 T cell receptor beta chains from one specimen sequenced in a study of Ad26.COV2.S vaccination and SARS-CoV-2 variants. Assay used: immunoSEQ multiplex PCR; TCRdb lists only in-frame clones, some missing. The sample has more than 250,000 clones; approximately 89% are singletons. Treatment in this sample: some 19 received Ad26.COV2.S at low or high dose, single or two shots; several received placebo; per-sample allocation not given. All samples were drawn on day 63, counting from the first vaccine or placebo injection. Specimen: peripheral blood, collected in a trial of Ad26.COV2.S vaccine versus placebo. These receptors came from a person aged 18 to 59 who received the Ad26.COV2.S COVID-19 vaccine or a placebo.

The chain carries TRBV19 and TRBJ2-2; weak D call: TRBD2 (6 bases). This CDR3 is 14 amino acids long. Trimming cost V 7 bases and J 4 bases, with 13 bases left between them. In germline, CDR1 is LNHDA, CDR2 SQIVND (reference sequence). This chain's CDR3 is CASTGGPLTGELFF. CDR3 in DNA: TGTGCCAGTACCGGGGGACCACTCACCGGGGAGCTGTTTTTT. The whole variable domain, filled in from reference TRBV19 and TRBJ2-2, reads DGGITQSPKYLFRKEGQNVTLSCEQNLNHDAMYWYRQDPGQGLRLIYYSQIVNDFQKGDIAEGYSVSREKKESFPLTVTSAQKNPTAFYLCASTGGPLTGELFFGEGSRLTVL.

The rearrangement uses TRBV19 and TRBJ1-2, with 9 bases lining up with TRBD1. There are 15 residues in the CDR3. Germline assignment: CDR1 LNHDA and CDR2 SQIVND (reference sequence). Germline trimming cut 5 bases from V and 0 bases from J; bases unmatched to any gene: 4. The CDR3, as DNA: TGTGCCAGTAGTTCTCGGACAGGGGCTAACTATGGCTACACCTTC. As protein: CASSSRTGANYGYTF.

The chain employs TRBV3-1 (or the pseudogene TRBV3-2) and TRBJ2-7, with 8 bases aligning to TRBD2. Trimming removed 0 bases from V and 7 bases from J; junction bases left unmatched: 14. Germline V gene data show CDR1 as LGHDT and CDR2 as YNNKEL (reference sequence). The CDR3 length is 17 residues. Here the CDR3 DNA reads TGTGCCAGCAGCCAAGATAGCGGAGGAGCGGGAGCTGGAGAGCAGTACTTC. Its protein is CASSQDSGGAGAGEQYF.

CDR3 nucleotides: TGCAGTGCTGAGGCGGGCAATGAGCAGTTCTTC. It translates to CSAEAGNEQFF. The chain joins TRBV20-1 to TRBJ2-1, with D tentatively TRBD2 (5 bases). V was cut by 5 bases and J by 6 bases, with 8 bases left in between. The CDR3 covers 11 residues. Germline assignment: CDR1 DFQATT and CDR2 SNEGSKA (reference sequence).

This clone is a singleton in its sample. V is TRBV10-2 and J is TRBJ1-1; 7 nucleotides align to TRBD1. V trimming: 6 bases; J trimming: 7 bases; junction bases outside the gene matches: 8. This CDR3 has 13 residues. The germline CDR1 and CDR2 sequences are WSHSY and SAAADI. This CDR3 reads CASSGQVGIEAFF. CDR3 nucleotides: TGCGCCAGCAGCGGACAGGTCGGAATTGAAGCTTTCTTT.

This chain links TRBV19 with TRBJ2-1; maybe TRBD2 (6 bases). The V gene's germline CDR1 is LNHDA and CDR2 SQIVND (reference sequence). The CDR3 has 15 residues. V lost 3 bases to trimming and J lost 8 bases, with 17 bases between them. The CDR3 loop reads CASSIAAGWYDEQFF. In DNA, the CDR3 is TGTGCCAGTAGTATCGCCGCGGGATGGTACGATGAGCAGTTCTTC. The whole variable domain, filled in from reference TRBV19 and TRBJ2-1, reads DGGITQSPKYLFRKEGQNVTLSCEQNLNHDAMYWYRQDPGQGLRLIYYSQIVNDFQKGDIAEGYSVSREKKESFPLTVTSAQKNPTAFYLCASSIAAGWYDEQFFGPGTRLTVL.

The rearrangement joins TRBV30 to TRBJ2-1; maybe TRBD2 (6 bases). V lost 0 bases and J lost 9, with 9 bases in between. Germline lookup yields CDR1 GTSNPN and CDR2 SVGIG (reference sequence). The CDR3 contains 12 residues. This chain's CDR3 is CAWSVQAGEQFF. DNA of the CDR3: TGTGCCTGGAGTGTACAAGCGGGTGAGCAGTTCTTC.

The V and J genes are TRBV5-1 and TRBJ2-3; TRBD2 matches at 11 bases. The CDR3 runs 16 residues. In germline, CDR1 is SGHRS, CDR2 YFSETQ. With 6 bases clipped from V and 8 bases from J, the junction kept 14 bases outside the gene matches. The CDR3 DNA reads as TGCGCCAGCACCCCCATAGCGGGAGGGCCTCCAAGTACGCAGTATTTT. This encodes CASTPIAGGPPSTQYF.

This chain connects TRBV30 to TRBJ1-5; 7 bases map to TRBD1. Germline V gene lookup returns CDR1 GTSNPN and CDR2 SVGIG (reference sequence). Losses at the gene ends were 0 bases for V and 4 bases for J; bases not matched to a gene: 0. The CDR3 length is 13 residues. CDR3 sequence reads: CAWSVGQNQPQHF. The CDR3 nucleotides read TGTGCCTGGAGTGTGGGACAGAATCAGCCCCAGCATTTT.

In its sample, this clone was seen once. The chain is built from TRBV18 and TRBJ2-2; the D gene is possibly TRBD2 (7 bases). Germline-derived CDR1 and CDR2 are KGHSH and LQKENI. Trimming took 3 bases from V and 3 from J, leaving 14 bases between them. The CDR3 is 16 amino acids. The CDR3 DNA sequence: TGTGCCAGCTCACCTACCGGGGGGCTTTACACCGGGGAGCTGTTTTTT. Translated: CASSPTGGLYTGELFF.

This clone was counted once. CDR3 amino acids: CATSGRDRLYEQYF. For the CDR3, the DNA is TGTGCCACCAGCGGCCGGGACAGGCTTTACGAGCAGTACTTC. The rearrangement links TRBV15 to TRBJ2-7, with TRBD1 identical over 8 bases. Germline lookup yields CDR1 LNHNV and CDR2 YYDKDF (reference sequence). CDR3 length: 14 amino acids. Trimming cost V 5 bases and J 4 bases; bases outside gene matches: 7. Full variable domain (remainder filled in from reference TRBV15 and TRBJ2-7): DAMVIQNPRYQVTQFGKPVTLSCSQTLNHNVMYWYQQKSSQAPKLLFHYYDKDFNNEADTPDNFQSRRPNTSFCFLDIRSPGLGDTAMYLCATSGRDRLYEQYFGPGTRLTVT.

V gene TRBV6-5 combines with J gene TRBJ1-1, with unresolved D. The CDR3 contains 15 residues. CDR1 and CDR2 (germline): MNHEY, SVGAGI. Trimming shortened V by 0 bases and J by 5 bases, and 13 bases separated the two germline ends. The CDR3 bases are TGTGCCAGCAGTTACTCAGGCCCGCCGGGGACTGAAGCTTTCTTT. Its protein product is CASSYSGPPGTEAFF.

This clone was recorded a few times. The chain combines TRBV4-3 with TRBJ1-4; D unclear. The germline gives CDR1 LGHNA, CDR2 YSLEER. V lost 0 bases to trimming and J lost 3 bases, with 8 bases between them. The length of the CDR3 is 15 residues. The CDR3, as DNA: TGCGCCAGCAGCCAAGACGGTGCCTCTAATGAAAAACTGTTTTTT. Protein sequence: CASSQDGASNEKLFF.

This chain joins TRBV7-3 and TRBJ2-3, with D maybe TRBD2 (6 bases). This CDR3 is 16 amino acids long. V was clipped by 2 bases and J by 2 bases, with 14 bases between them. From germline, CDR1 is SGHTA and CDR2 FQGTGA. CDR3 DNA sequence: TGTGCCAGCAGCTTATGGTTAGCGGAACTCACAGATACGCAGTATTTT. Its translation: CASSLWLAELTDTQYF.

Many counts were recorded for this clone. The gene calls are TRBV4-1 and TRBJ2-7, with 10 bases that match TRBD2. V lost 1 base, J lost 2 bases, and 8 bases stayed unmatched. Germline CDR1 reads MGHRA; CDR2 reads YSYEKL. The CDR3 runs to 17 residues. The CDR3 nucleotides are TGCGCCAGCAGCCAAGGCATACTAGCGGGACTAACCTACGAGCAGTACTTC. It is translated as CASSQGILAGLTYEQYF.

The chain couples TRBV7-2 to TRBJ2-3; 8 bases line up with TRBD1. The germline CDR1 and CDR2 sequences are SGHTA and FQGNSA. The junction had 7 bases not matched to a gene; V was cut back by 2 bases and J by 3 bases. CDR3 length equals 16 residues. CDR3 amino acids: CASSLTPGGGTDTQYF. DNA of the CDR3: TGTGCCAGCAGCTTAACCCCAGGGGGCGGGACAGATACGCAGTATTTT. Filled out from reference TRBV7-2 and TRBJ2-3, the complete variable domain reads GAGVSQSPSNKVTEKGKDVELRCDPISGHTALYWYRQSLGQGLEFLIYFQGNSAPDKSGLPSDRFSAERTGGSVSTLTIQRTQQEDSAVYLCASSLTPGGGTDTQYFGPGTRLTVL.

This chain links TRBV6-5 with TRBJ1-2, with unresolved D. Germline V gene sequence: CDR1 MNHEY, CDR2 SVGAGI. V lost 4 bases and J 4 bases, leaving 10 bases between the germline ends. The CDR3 has 13 residues. The CDR3 here is CASSLDYTYGYTF. The CDR3 nucleotides are TGTGCCAGCAGTTTGGACTATACCTATGGCTACACCTTC.

This chain uses TRBV7-9 with TRBJ2-7; TRBD1 is a possible D gene (6 bases). V was pared by 0 bases and J by 0 bases, with 9 bases between. Germline CDR1 SEHNR, CDR2 FQNEAQ (reference sequence). The length of the CDR3 is 15 residues. CDR3 sequence (DNA): TGTGCCAGCAGCTTAGCACAGGGAGTCTCCTACGAGCAGTACTTC. It yields the protein CASSLAQGVSYEQYF. Complete variable domain (other parts from reference TRBV7-9 and TRBJ2-7): DTGVSQNPRHKITKRGQNVTFRCDPISEHNRLYWYRQTLGQGPEFLTYFQNEAQLEKSRLLSDRFSAERPKGSFSTLEIQRTEQGDSAMYLCASSLAQGVSYEQYFGPGTRLTVT.

V usage is TRBV6-2 or TRBV6-3 and J usage is TRBJ2-1; no clear D gene. The CDR3 is 14 amino acids. Germline-derived CDR1 and CDR2 are MNHEY and SVGEGT. V lost 4 bases to trimming and J lost 2 bases, with 9 bases between them. The CDR3 protein is CASSSSLPYNEQFF. The CDR3 coding sequence is TGTGCCAGCAGTTCTTCCCTCCCCTACAATGAGCAGTTCTTC.

A few counts support this clone. The J gene is TRBJ1-6, the V gene TRBV5-1, with D maybe TRBD1 (6 bases). CDR3 length: 16 amino acids. From germline, CDR1 is SGHRS and CDR2 YFSETQ. Trimming took 0 bases from V and 10 from J, leaving 17 bases between them. The CDR3 DNA follows: TGCGCCAGCAGCTTGGTGTCTCAGGGGCTAGGGTCACCCCTCCACTTT. Protein: CASSLVSQGLGSPLHF.

V gene TRBV4-3 combines with J gene TRBJ1-2; unclear D gene. V was clipped by 1 base and J by 4 bases, with 13 bases between them. This CDR3 has 15 residues. Germline lookup yields CDR1 LGHNA and CDR2 YSLEER. CDR3 DNA sequence: TGCGCCAGCAGCCAAGTAGGAGCTTCGTCCTATGGCTACACCTTC. Translating gives CASSQVGASSYGYTF.

This clone occurred once. The chain carries TRBV20-1 and TRBJ2-7, with D possibly being TRBD2 (5 bases). Germline V CDR1 and CDR2: DFQATT, SNEGSKA (reference sequence). Deletions cut 3 bases from V and 9 bases from J, with 12 bases between. The CDR3 is 11 residues long. The CDR3 protein is CSARDFLGQYF. CDR3 DNA sequence: TGCAGTGCTAGGGACTTCCTTGGGCAGTACTTC.

V and J are TRBV5-4 and TRBJ2-5; 10 bases map to TRBD2. V gave up 4 bases and J gave up 5 bases; unmatched junction bases: 20. The germline gives CDR1 SGHNT, CDR2 YYREEE (reference sequence). This CDR3 has 19 amino acids. The CDR3 nucleotides read TGTGCCAGCAGCCAACCCCCAGGGGGAAGCGGGGGGGCTTGGGAGACCCAGTACTTC. Protein: CASSQPPGGSGGAWETQYF. Full variable domain (remainder filled in from reference TRBV5-4 and TRBJ2-5): ETGVTQSPTHLIKTRGQQVTLRCSSQSGHNTVSWYQQALGQGPQFIFQYYREEENGRGNFPPRFSGLQFPNYSSELNVNALELDDSALYLCASSQPPGGSGGAWETQYFGPGTRLLVL.